The next 26 T cell receptor beta chains were all read from a single sample in a study. TCRdb fed the 5' RACE reads into MiXCR, producing one record per CDR3 protein. Of under 65,000 distinct CDR3 sequences listed, around 28% are singletons. Sequenced input: tumor-infiltrating memory CD4+ T cells sorted from the breast tumor. Noted subset: memory CD4+ T cells, CD4+CD45RO+CD25-. These receptors originate from a female donor with breast cancer.

This rearrangement joins TRBV5-1 to TRBJ1-1; D not certain. V gave up 0 bases and J gave up 4 bases, with 4 bases separating them. The germline gives CDR1 SGHRS, CDR2 YFSETQ. The CDR3 loop spans 12 amino acids. The CDR3 spells CASSLEGTEAFF. DNA for the CDR3: TGCGCCAGCAGCTTGGAGGGCACTGAAGCTTTCTTT.

This clonotype was detected only a few times. This chain uses TRBV5-1 with TRBJ1-1; 8 bases fit TRBD1. The CDR3 runs 15 residues. The germline CDR1 and CDR2 sequences are SGHRS and YFSETQ. J was trimmed by 3 bases and V by 3 bases; bases with no gene match: 7. The CDR3 sequence: CASSYSDRGDTEAFF. In DNA form, the CDR3 reads TGCGCCAGCAGCTATTCAGACAGGGGAGACACTGAAGCTTTCTTT.

This clonotype is medium-sized in the sample. This chain joins TRBV29-1 and TRBJ2-7; D remains unclear. The V end lost 4 bases, the J end lost 5 bases, and 9 bases lay between the germline ends. Germline CDR1 and CDR2: SQVTM and ANQGSEA. CDR3 size: 11 residues. The DNA of the CDR3 is TGCAGCGTTGGTCTTGCCCACGAGCAGTACTTC. It is translated as CSVGLAHEQYF.

With respect to this clonotype: The conserved closing phenylalanine or tryptophan is absent in this CDR3, likely reflecting a read error. The CDR3 is CASSQDPEWAQYL. The CDR3 DNA sequence: TGTGCCAGCAGCCAAGATCCAGAGTGGGCCCAGTACCTC. The rearrangement links TRBV14 to TRBJ2-5; no clear D. The CDR3 covers 13 residues. Trimming shortened V by 0 bases and J by 9 bases, and 11 bases separated the two germline ends. The germline V gene encodes CDR1 SGHDN and CDR2 FVKESK.

Concerning this clonotype: A read error may produce the germline difference seen at one junction end. J is TRBJ1-2 and V is TRBV3-1; no clear D. This CDR3 has 12 amino acids. CDR1 is LGHDT, CDR2 YNNKEL, per germline (reference sequence). CDR3 bases: TGTGCCAGCAAAAAGGGTGCCTATGGCTACGCCTTC. This gives the protein CASKKGAYGYAF.

The chain combines TRBV5-1 with TRBJ2-5; D remains ambiguous. Germline V gene data show CDR1 as SGHRS and CDR2 as YFSETQ. The CDR3 spans 12 residues. V was pared by 4 bases and J by 5 bases, with 9 bases between. The CDR3 DNA is TGCGCCAGCAGCGCTACCGGTGAGACCCAGTACTTC. Translating it yields CASSATGETQYF.

In regard to this clonotype: At one boundary the junction diverges from the germline segment, which might be a read error. This chain joins TRBV20-1 and TRBJ1-2, with a weak D call TRBD1 (5 bases). The germline gives CDR1 DFQATT, CDR2 SNEGSKA (reference sequence). The length of the CDR3 is 15 residues. The CDR3 nucleotides are TGCAATGCTAGAGATCGCGGCAGGGCAAACTATGGCTACACCTTC. This translates into CNARDRGRANYGYTF.

This clonotype was counted only a few times. This chain uses TRBV27 with TRBJ2-7, with a tentative D call TRBD1 (5 bases). Trimming cost V 3 bases and J 2 bases, with 11 bases left between them. The germline V gene encodes CDR1 MNHEY and CDR2 SMNVEV (reference sequence). CDR3 length: 14 residues. The CDR3 bases are TGTGCCAGCAGTTTTCTATCCAGGGCCTACGAGCAGTACTTC. Protein: CASSFLSRAYEQYF.

V usage is TRBV5-1 and J usage is TRBJ2-3; 14 bases map to TRBD2. Per germline, CDR1 SGHRS and CDR2 YFSETQ. V shed 4 bases and J 4 bases; nucleotides not matched to a gene: 5. This CDR3 comprises 16 residues. The CDR3 DNA is TGCGCCAGCAGCACGGGACTAGCGGGAGTCGCAGATACGCAGTATTTT. It codes for CASSTGLAGVADTQYF.

A note on this clonotype: This may come from a read error, since a much larger clone is one base off. The genes are TRBV29-1 and TRBJ2-1, with 7 positions matching TRBD2. V lost 4 bases and J lost 9; bases outside the gene matches: 15. The length of the CDR3 is 15 residues. CDR1 SQVTM and CDR2 ANQGSEA come from the germline V gene. CDR3 in amino acids: CSVAVAGVERGEQFF. The CDR3 nucleotides are TGCAGCGTTGCGGTCGCGGGAGTCGAAAGGGGTGAGCAGTTCTTC.

V and J are TRBV5-1 and TRBJ2-3; a weak D match, TRBD1 (5 bases). The length of the CDR3 is 16 residues. Germline CDR1 is SGHRS and CDR2 is YFSETQ. V was shortened by 2 bases and J by 5 bases, with 18 bases between the two germline ends. The CDR3 bases are TGCGCCAGCAGCTTTGGAATTTTTACAGGAAGAGATACGCAGTATTTT. Translation: CASSFGIFTGRDTQYF.

The V gene is TRBV28, the J gene TRBJ1-1, with no clear D. Germline values: CDR1 MDHEN, CDR2 SYDVKM. The V end lost 2 bases, the J end lost 0 bases, and 7 bases lay between the germline ends. The CDR3 contains 14 residues. The CDR3 loop is CASSLPALNTEAFF. CDR3 in DNA: TGTGCCAGCAGTTTACCGGCCTTGAACACTGAAGCTTTCTTT.

This clonotype has a handful of counts. The rearrangement links TRBV5-1 to TRBJ1-1; tentatively, D is TRBD1 (5 bases). V was cut by 7 bases and J by 2 bases, with 12 bases left in between. The germline CDR1 and CDR2 sequences are SGHRS and YFSETQ. The CDR3 extends over 13 amino acids. CDR3 bases: TGCGCCAGCGGGGCCGGGATCAACACTGAAGCTTTCTTT. It specifies CASGAGINTEAFF.

This chain links TRBV20-1 with TRBJ2-3; 10 nucleotides line up with TRBD1. CDR1 and CDR2 (germline): DFQATT, SNEGSKA (reference sequence). The CDR3 is 15 amino acids. J was trimmed by 9 bases and V by 6 bases; bases with no gene match: 15. Here the CDR3 reads CSAYGRDRGSRTQYF. The CDR3 DNA is TGCAGTGCCTACGGCCGGGACAGGGGCAGTAGGACGCAGTATTTT.

This clonotype was seen a handful of times. A read error is likely, as this CDR3 ends without the conserved phenylalanine or tryptophan. The chain links TRBV7-2 to TRBJ2-3; D is possibly TRBD2 (6 bases). The CDR3 is 14 amino acids. Between the trimmed V and J ends, which lost 3 bases and 4 bases, there was a span of 11 bases. CDR1 SGHTA and CDR2 FQGNSA come from the germline V gene. The CDR3 DNA reads TGTGCCAGCAGCTTTCCCGGGAGAGCAGATACGCAGTATTTA. This sequence encodes CASSFPGRADTQYL.

This clonotype was seen ten or more times. The V call is TRBV7-3, the J call TRBJ2-1; TRBD1 is a possible D gene (6 bases). This CDR3 is 14 amino acids long. Germline V gene data show CDR1 as SGHTA and CDR2 as FQGTGA. Trimming left V 5 bases short and J 5 bases short, with 13 bases between. CDR3 DNA sequence: TGTGCCAGCAGCACTCCCGCAGGGGACAATGAGCAGTTCTTC. Protein: CASSTPAGDNEQFF. Full variable domain (outside the CDR3, taken from reference TRBV7-3 and TRBJ2-1): GAGVSQTPSNKVTEKGKYVELRCDPISGHTALYWYRQSLGQGPEFLIYFQGTGAADDSGLPNDRFFAVRPEGSVSTLKIQRTERGDSAVYLCASSTPAGDNEQFFGPGTRLTVL.

V usage is TRBV7-6 and J usage is TRBJ2-3; unclear D gene. V gave up 5 bases and J gave up 0 bases, with 6 bases separating them. Germline V gives CDR1 SGHVS, CDR2 FNYEAQ. The CDR3 has 13 residues. Here the CDR3 DNA reads TGTGCCAGCAGCCCTGGGAGCACAGATACGCAGTATTTT. Protein product: CASSPGSTDTQYF.

In this sample, this clonotype turned up a few times. The chain carries TRBV6-2 or TRBV6-3 and TRBJ2-7; D may be TRBD1 (6 bases). Germline CDR1 MNHEY, CDR2 SVGEGT. This CDR3 is 12 amino acids long. V lost 8 bases to trimming and J lost 3 bases, with 11 bases between them. The CDR3 is CASGDTDYEQYF. DNA for the CDR3: TGTGCCAGCGGGGACACGGACTACGAGCAGTACTTC.

This clonotype was detected only a few times. J is TRBJ1-3 and V is TRBV20-1, with D unclear. V shed 7 bases and J shed 2 bases, with 18 bases lying between them. The CDR3 is made up of 15 amino acids. The germline gives CDR1 DFQATT, CDR2 SNEGSKA (reference sequence). CDR3 coding DNA: TGCAGTGTTCATCAACCTCAGATGCCTGGAAACACCATATATTTT. Translating it yields CSVHQPQMPGNTIYF.

This clonotype was observed a few times. V usage is TRBV20-1 and J usage is TRBJ2-1, with D unresolved. The CDR3 is 16 residues long. CDR1 is DFQATT, CDR2 SNEGSKA, per germline (reference sequence). The V and J ends lost 5 bases and 9 bases respectively, with 26 bases between them. The CDR3 DNA reads TGCAGTGCTCCCCATGGTGCCCTCGGCCTTTCGGGTGAGCAGTTCTTC. As protein: CSAPHGALGLSGEQFF.

This clonotype is categorized as medium-sized. The V call is TRBV6-5, the J call TRBJ1-1; a possible D gene is TRBD1 (5 bases). The length of the CDR3 is 12 residues. V lost 6 bases and J 7 bases, leaving 12 bases between the germline ends. Looked up from germline, CDR1 is MNHEY and CDR2 is SVGAGI. CDR3 residues: CASSAGTNEAFF. In nucleotides, the CDR3 is TGTGCCAGCAGCGCCGGGACGAATGAAGCTTTCTTT.

A remark on this clonotype: The junction departs from the called germline gene at one end, perhaps through a read error. V is TRBV20-1 and J is TRBJ1-5; a possible D gene is TRBD1 (5 bases). Per germline, CDR1 DFQATT and CDR2 SNEGSKA (reference sequence). This CDR3 has 15 residues. The CDR3 here is CSAGDRQEGNQPQHF. The CDR3 region has the DNA TGCAGTGCTGGAGATCGGCAGGAGGGGAATCAGCCCCAGCATTTT.

This chain connects TRBV7-2 to TRBJ2-1; weak D call: TRBD1 (5 bases). CDR3 length: 15 residues. Germline CDR1 reads SGHTA; CDR2 reads FQGNSA. The ends were cut back, 5 bases at V and 7 bases at J, with 18 bases in the middle. The CDR3 DNA sequence: TGTGCCAGCAGCACCCGGACACGGATAGGTAATGAGCAGTTCTTC. As protein: CASSTRTRIGNEQFF.

The gene calls are TRBV20-1 and TRBJ2-7; 11 nucleotides line up with TRBD1. The germline CDR1 and CDR2 sequences are DFQATT and SNEGSKA (reference sequence). The CDR3 is 14 residues long. After removal of 7 bases from V and 2 bases from J, the junction contained 7 bases not matched to a gene. CDR3 bases: TGCAGTGAGGAGTCGGGACAGGGGGCCTACGAGCAGTACTTC. The encoded protein is CSEESGQGAYEQYF.

Comments on this clonotype: It may be a read error: a sequence one base away is much more abundant. The rearrangement uses TRBV5-1 and TRBJ2-1, with TRBD2 identical over 8 bases. V was clipped by 4 bases and J by 0 bases; unmatched bases: 3. CDR1 is SGHRS and CDR2 is YFSETQ in the germline V gene. This CDR3 has 15 residues. The CDR3 nucleotides are TGCGCCAGCAGCCAACGGGGGGGCTCCTACAATGAGCAGTTCTTC. It is translated as CASSQRGGSYNEQFF. The full variable domain, its missing parts supplied by reference TRBV5-1 and TRBJ2-1, is KAGVTQTPRYLIKTRGQQVTLSCSPISGHRSVSWYQQTPGQGLQFLFEYFSETQRNKGNFPGRFSGRQFSNSRSEMNVSTLELGDSALYLCASSQRGGSYNEQFFGPGTRLTVL.

The V gene is TRBV2, the J gene TRBJ2-7; the match to TRBD1 covers 11 bases. This CDR3 comprises 13 residues. V was clipped by 8 bases and J by 3 bases; unmatched bases: 3. Germline CDR1 and CDR2: SNHLY and FYNNEI. The DNA of the CDR3 is TGTGCCAGCGGGGGGACAGGGGGCTACGAGCAGTACTTC. This encodes CASGGTGGYEQYF.